The 27 T cell receptor beta chains reported below all come from one sample, sequenced in a study of T cell responses to AZD1222 COVID-19 vaccine. This table comes from immunoSEQ multiplex PCR, and its TCRdb copy is limited to in-frame clones, with some not included. Here the sample spans fewer than 200,000 clones, about 90% being singletons. Specimen: peripheral blood, collected on day 0 of AZD1222 vaccination. These receptors came from an adult in good health.

This chain joins TRBV5-1 and TRBJ2-7; TRBD1 agrees at 7 bases. Germline CDR1 SGHRS, CDR2 YFSETQ. V dropped 3 bases and J dropped 3; count of bases not matched to a gene: 6. This CDR3 comprises 14 residues. CDR3: CASSSTGSGYEQYF. CDR3 in DNA: TGCGCCAGCAGCTCGACAGGGTCCGGCTACGAGCAGTACTTC.

This chain connects TRBV6-4 to TRBJ2-7, with TRBD1 identical over 10 bases. V trimming: 10 bases; J trimming: 3 bases; junction bases outside the gene matches: 9. CDR1 and CDR2 (germline): MRHNA, SNTAGT. The CDR3 has 14 residues. The CDR3 region has the DNA TGTGCCATAAAGACCGGGACAGGGGACTACGAGCAGTACTTC. This translates into CAIKTGTGDYEQYF.

In DNA form, the CDR3 reads TGTGCCAGCAGCGTACTATCGGGGGCACAGGGCTACACCTTC. Translated, it gives CASSVLSGAQGYTF. This chain links TRBV9 with TRBJ1-2; D is possibly TRBD1 (6 bases). The CDR3 totals 14 residues. Germline CDR1 and CDR2: SGDLS and YYNGEE. V lost 1 base, J lost 8 bases, and 15 bases lay in between. Full variable domain (missing parts from reference TRBV9 and TRBJ1-2): DSGVTQTPKHLITATGQRVTLRCSPRSGDLSVYWYQQSLDQGLQFLIQYYNGEERAKGNILERFSAQQFPDLHSELNLSSLELGDSALYFCASSVLSGAQGYTFGSGTRLTVV.

V usage is TRBV5-6 and J usage is TRBJ2-1, with D tentatively TRBD1 (6 bases). The CDR3 loop spans 14 amino acids. Looked up from germline, CDR1 is SGHDT and CDR2 is YYEEEE. Trimming shortened V by 0 bases and J by 7 bases, and 11 bases separated the two germline ends. The CDR3, as DNA: TGTGCCAGCAGCTTGGTACAGGGTATAAATGAGCAGTTCTTC. Translating it yields CASSLVQGINEQFF.

The V and J genes are TRBV3-1 (or the pseudogene TRBV3-2) and TRBJ1-3; D is undetermined. The CDR3 contains 15 residues. The V and J ends lost 1 base and 0 bases respectively, with 7 bases between them. Germline lookup yields CDR1 LGHDT and CDR2 YNNKEL (reference sequence). CDR3 coding DNA: TGTGCCAGCAGCCAAGGGCGGTCCTCTGGAAACACCATATATTTT. This gives the protein CASSQGRSSGNTIYF.

The CDR3: CASSLAPASGDTQYF. CDR3 DNA sequence: TGTGCCAGCAGCTTAGCGCCCGCTAGCGGAGATACGCAGTATTTT. V is TRBV7-6 and J is TRBJ2-3; TRBD2 matches at 7 bases. Germline CDR1 SGHVS, CDR2 FNYEAQ. The CDR3 runs to 15 residues. Trimming took 0 bases from V and 5 from J; bases not matched to a gene: 5.

V and J are TRBV6-2 or TRBV6-3 and TRBJ2-7; D unresolved. V was trimmed by 0 bases and J by 5 bases, leaving 2 bases between them. CDR1 is MNHEY, CDR2 SVGEGT, per germline. CDR3 size: 11 residues. The CDR3 spells CASSYSNEQYF. The CDR3 nucleotides read TGTGCCAGCAGTTACTCGAACGAGCAGTACTTC.

V usage is TRBV5-1 and J usage is TRBJ1-5; 7 bases line up with TRBD1. Germline V gives CDR1 SGHRS, CDR2 YFSETQ. V lost 4 bases, J lost 7 bases, and 5 bases stayed unmatched. The CDR3 runs 13 residues. The CDR3 sequence is CASSTYRGQPQHF. CDR3 DNA sequence: TGCGCCAGCAGCACTTACAGGGGCCAGCCCCAGCATTTT.

The rearrangement links TRBV28 to TRBJ1-5; D call uncertain. The V and J ends lost 1 base and 0 bases respectively, with 13 bases between them. The CDR3 has 17 residues. CDR1 is MDHEN, CDR2 SYDVKM, per germline. DNA of the CDR3: TGTGCCAGCAGTTTATACCGGAACCCGTATAGCAATCAGCCCCAGCATTTT. Amino acids: CASSLYRNPYSNQPQHF.

The chain combines TRBV6-5 with TRBJ1-2; D is uncertain. Trimming pared 2 bases from V and 6 bases from J, leaving 4 bases between. This CDR3 contains 11 residues. Germline CDR1 MNHEY, CDR2 SVGAGI. The CDR3 spells CASSYGDGYTF. DNA for the CDR3: TGTGCCAGCAGTTACGGTGATGGCTACACCTTC.

This sequence joins TRBV5-4 and TRBJ1-1; D is ambiguous. The CDR3 sequence is 14 residues long. V gave up 2 bases and J gave up 1 base, with 9 bases separating them. Per the germline V gene, CDR1 is SGHNT and CDR2 is YYREEE (reference sequence). The CDR3 spells CASSFGGPNTEAFF. CDR3 coding DNA: TGTGCCAGCAGCTTCGGCGGCCCGAACACTGAAGCTTTCTTT.

The rearrangement joins TRBV7-9 to TRBJ1-2, with D hard to call. CDR3 size: 12 residues. Trimming pared 6 bases from V and 5 bases from J, leaving 10 bases between. CDR1 and CDR2 from the germline V gene are SEHNR and FQNEAQ (reference sequence). The CDR3 sequence is CASSKTDYGYTF. The CDR3 bases are TGTGCCAGCAGTAAAACGGATTATGGCTACACCTTC.

This chain uses TRBV28 with TRBJ2-7; 15 bases line up with TRBD2. The length of the CDR3 is 18 residues. In germline, CDR1 is MDHEN, CDR2 SYDVKM. V gave up 4 bases and J gave up 5 bases; unmatched junction bases: 12. The CDR3 sequence is CASSSDGTSGRLTHEQYF. DNA of the CDR3: TGTGCCAGCAGTTCCGACGGGACTAGCGGGAGGTTAACCCACGAGCAGTACTTC.

The gene calls are TRBV28 and TRBJ2-3; D might be TRBD1 or TRBD2, each matching 6 bases. The CDR3 sequence is 18 residues long. Germline V gene lookup returns CDR1 MDHEN and CDR2 SYDVKM. The V gene lost 2 bases and the J gene lost 4 bases, with 22 bases spanning the gap. This CDR3 reads CASSLGWKSGGGSDTQYF. The CDR3 nucleotides read TGTGCCAGCAGTTTAGGATGGAAGAGCGGAGGGGGGTCAGATACGCAGTATTTT.

The chain has TRBV2 and TRBJ2-3, with 14 bases matching TRBD2. J lost 2 bases, V lost 10 bases, and 11 bases had no gene match. The CDR3 covers 17 residues. From germline, CDR1 is SNHLY and CDR2 FYNNEI. The CDR3 coding sequence is TGTGCCAAGGGGGCGGGACTAGCGGGGGCCTACACAGATACGCAGTATTTT. Its translation: CAKGAGLAGAYTDTQYF. Supplemented by reference TRBV2 and TRBJ2-3, the full variable domain reads EPEVTQTPSHQVTQMGQEVILRCVPISNHLYFYWYRQILGQKVEFLVSFYNNEISEKSEIFDDQFSVERPDGSNFTLKIRSTKLEDSAMYFCAKGAGLAGAYTDTQYFGPGTRLTVL.

This chain uses TRBV11-3 with TRBJ2-1, with D unresolved. Germline assignment: CDR1 SGHNT and CDR2 YENEEA. V dropped 2 bases and J dropped 7 bases, with 12 bases sitting between them. The CDR3 covers 14 residues. CDR3 sequence (DNA): TGTGCCAGCAGCTTATCGTCTGTAGGGAATGAGCAGTTCTTC. It specifies CASSLSSVGNEQFF. Supplemented by reference TRBV11-3 and TRBJ2-1, the full variable domain reads EAGVVQSPRYKIIEKKQPVAFWCNPISGHNTLYWYLQNLGQGPELLIRYENEEAVDDSQLPKDRFSAERLKGVDSTLKIQPAELGDSAVYLCASSLSSVGNEQFFGPGTRLTVL.

J is TRBJ1-2 and V is TRBV19; D call uncertain. Per the germline V gene, CDR1 is LNHDA and CDR2 is SQIVND (reference sequence). The CDR3 has 14 residues. V dropped 6 bases and J dropped 4 bases, with 15 bases sitting between them. The CDR3 DNA reads as TGTGCCAGTAGGGGTCGGCCCCCCGGCTATGGCTACACCTTC. This encodes CASRGRPPGYGYTF. Full variable domain (missing parts from reference TRBV19 and TRBJ1-2): DGGITQSPKYLFRKEGQNVTLSCEQNLNHDAMYWYRQDPGQGLRLIYYSQIVNDFQKGDIAEGYSVSREKKESFPLTVTSAQKNPTAFYLCASRGRPPGYGYTFGSGTRLTVV.

The V call is TRBV7-6, the J call TRBJ2-7, with D perhaps matching TRBD1 or TRBD2 (5 bases each). V was pared by 2 bases and J by 5 bases, with 16 bases between. In germline, CDR1 is SGHVS, CDR2 FNYEAQ. This CDR3 contains 15 residues. The CDR3 nucleotides are TGTGCCAGCAGCTTATTGGGGACCACCCCCAACGAGCAGTACTTC. Amino acids: CASSLLGTTPNEQYF.

V gene TRBV6-2 or TRBV6-3 combines with J gene TRBJ2-7, with 12 positions matching TRBD1. Trimming took 2 bases from V and 3 from J; bases not matched to a gene: 5. CDR1 is MNHEY, CDR2 SVGEGT, per germline. The CDR3 is 16 amino acids. In nucleotides, the CDR3 is TGTGCCAGCAGTTACCCGGGACAGGGGGCTATCTACGAGCAGTACTTC. Its translation is CASSYPGQGAIYEQYF.

The rearrangement uses TRBV7-2 and TRBJ2-2; 7 bases are a match to TRBD1. The CDR3 covers 14 residues. V was clipped by 5 bases and J by 3 bases; unmatched bases: 3. Germline values: CDR1 SGHTA, CDR2 FQGNSA. CDR3 DNA: TGTGCCAGCAGCGTAACAGGGGACACCGGGGAGCTGTTTTTT. Its translation is CASSVTGDTGELFF.

J is TRBJ2-7 and V is TRBV20-1; D may correspond to TRBD1 or TRBD2 (5 bases each). Trimming took 3 bases from V and 2 from J, leaving 14 bases between them. Germline V gene sequence: CDR1 DFQATT, CDR2 SNEGSKA (reference sequence). CDR3 size: 14 residues. The CDR3 region is CSASPRDGAYEQYF. CDR3 DNA: TGCAGTGCTAGTCCTCGGGACGGGGCCTACGAGCAGTACTTC.

V and J are TRBV7-3 and TRBJ1-5; maybe TRBD1 (5 bases). V lost 1 base to trimming and J lost 6 bases, with 7 bases between them. The CDR3 sequence is 13 residues long. Per germline, CDR1 SGHTA and CDR2 FQGTGA. CDR3 in DNA: TGTGCCAGCAGCTTAAGCGGGGGTCAGCCCCAGCATTTT. The encoded protein is CASSLSGGQPQHF.

V usage is TRBV3-1 (or the pseudogene TRBV3-2) and J usage is TRBJ2-7; the match to TRBD2 covers 9 bases. The CDR3 has 15 amino acids. Germline V gives CDR1 LGHDT, CDR2 YNNKEL (reference sequence). J lost 5 bases, V lost 1 base, and 6 bases had no gene match. CDR3 in DNA: TGTGCCAGCAGCCAAGGGGCGGGGGGGCGTCACGAGCAGTACTTC. Translating it yields CASSQGAGGRHEQYF.

The chain links TRBV6-5 to TRBJ1-1, with D possibly TRBD1 on 6 matching bases. The CDR3 spans 14 residues. The germline V gene has CDR1 MNHEY and CDR2 SVGAGI. V was shortened by 5 bases and J by 5 bases, with 15 bases between the two germline ends. This chain's CDR3 is CASSRGPEGTEAFF. CDR3 coding DNA: TGTGCCAGCAGTCGGGGGCCCGAAGGAACTGAAGCTTTCTTT.

The table lists this clone with a few counts. The chain carries TRBV11-2 and TRBJ2-7; D remains unclear. The CDR3 covers 13 residues. V lost 6 bases, J lost 3 bases, and 12 bases lay in between. Germline lookup yields CDR1 SGHAT and CDR2 FQNNGV. The CDR3: CASSPGHLYEQYF. The CDR3 region has the DNA TGTGCCAGCAGTCCCGGCCACCTCTACGAGCAGTACTTC. Full variable domain (rest looked up from reference TRBV11-2 and TRBJ2-7): EAGVAQSPRYKIIEKRQSVAFWCNPISGHATLYWYQQILGQGPKLLIQFQNNGVVDDSQLPKDRFSAERLKGVDSTLKIQPAKLEDSAVYLCASSPGHLYEQYFGPGTRLTVT.

The rearrangement links TRBV5-5 to TRBJ1-3; maybe TRBD1 (5 bases). The CDR3 has 14 residues. V was shortened by 6 bases and J by 0 bases, with 10 bases between the two germline ends. Per the germline V gene, CDR1 is SGHKS and CDR2 is YYEKEE (reference sequence). The CDR3 is CASMGEDSGNTIYF. Written as DNA, the CDR3 is TGTGCCAGCATGGGGGAGGACTCTGGAAACACCATATATTTT.

The rearrangement links TRBV7-3 to TRBJ1-4; D is undetermined. Germline V gives CDR1 SGHTA, CDR2 FQGTGA. Trimming pared 6 bases from V and 6 bases from J, leaving 23 bases between. The length of the CDR3 is 17 residues. The CDR3 loop is CASRFPLDPQCDEKLFF. CDR3 DNA: TGTGCCAGCAGATTTCCTCTGGACCCCCAGTGCGATGAAAAACTGTTTTTT.